These T cell receptor beta chains were read from a single sample in a study of molecular identifiers for immune sequencing clone quantification. MiXCR was run by TCRdb on the PCR reads, yielding one entry per CDR3 protein. This sample has 600,000 to 650,000 distinct CDR3 sequences, with roughly 21% found just once. The source material was naive CD8+ T cells from blood, with Jurkat cell RNA spiked in. These receptors came from a human donor in good health. Some libraries in this study had Jurkat cell RNA spiked in. Each CDR3 is given with its conserved first and last residue. The D gene is left open where the match is weak. Clone size is not always given. Where it is, it says once, few, many or a class for expanded clones.

d_call | cdr3_length | clone_size | j_call | v_call | cdr3_aa | cdr3_nt
TRBD1 | 15 | few | TRBJ2-7 | TRBV5-6 | CASSLDGQGFYEQYF | TGTGCCAGCAGCTTGGATGGACAGGGGTTCTACGAGCAGTACTTC
- | 14 | - | TRBJ2-1 | TRBV11-1 | CASSLASTVNEQFF | TGTGCCAGCAGCTTAGCCTCCACGGTCAATGAGCAGTTCTTC
TRBD1 | 15 | - | TRBJ2-7 | TRBV19 | CASRPTGTGSYEQYF | TGTGCCAGTAGACCAACCGGGACAGGGAGTTACGAGCAGTACTTC
TRBD1 | 15 | - | TRBJ2-7 | TRBV27 | CASRLYQGDSYEQYF | TGTGCCAGCAGGTTATATCAGGGGGACTCCTACGAGCAGTACTTC
TRBD1 | 15 | - | TRBJ2-7 | TRBV9 | CASSETPGQVYEQYF | TGTGCCAGCAGCGAAACTCCGGGACAGGTCTACGAGCAGTACTTC
- | 15 | few | TRBJ2-7 | TRBV7-9 | CASILSGAPIYEQYF | TGTGCCAGCATCCTATCCGGGGCTCCTATCTACGAGCAGTACTTC
- | 19 | few | TRBJ2-1 | TRBV24-1 | CATSPGTKEAGSSYNEQFF | TGTGCCACCAGTCCCGGGACAAAAGAAGCGGGGAGCTCCTACAATGAGCAGTTCTTC
- | 14 | few | TRBJ2-5 | TRBV11-2 | CASSLDAARETQYF | TGTGCCAGCAGCTTAGATGCAGCGAGAGAGACCCAGTACTTC
- | 12 | many | TRBJ2-1 | TRBV29-1 | CSVKTDQNEQFF | TGCAGCGTAAAGACAGACCAGAATGAGCAGTTCTTC
- | 13 | - | TRBJ1-1 | TRBV10-3 | CAIMGVMNTEAFF | TGTGCCATCATGGGTGTGATGAACACTGAAGCTTTCTTT
TRBD2 | 16 | few | TRBJ2-2 | TRBV4-1 | CASSQDLLADTGELFF | TGCGCCAGCAGCCAAGATCTACTAGCGGACACCGGGGAGCTGTTTTTT
TRBD1 | 15 | many | TRBJ1-4 | TRBV7-9 | CASSLSGQGYEKLFF | TGTGCCAGCAGCTTATCGGGACAGGGGTACGAAAAACTGTTTTTT
- | 11 | many | TRBJ1-5 | TRBV14 | CASSRNQPQHF | TGTGCCAGCAGCCGCAATCAGCCCCAGCATTTT
- | 18 | - | TRBJ1-2 | TRBV7-2 | CASSSAPEQGTWDYGYTF | TGTGCCAGCAGCTCCGCTCCTGAACAGGGTACTTGGGACTATGGCTACACCTTC
TRBD1 | 15 | few | TRBJ2-1 | TRBV2 | CASSVGDRGSNEQFF | TGTGCCAGCAGTGTAGGGGACAGGGGGTCCAATGAGCAGTTCTTC
TRBD2 | 16 | many | TRBJ2-3 | TRBV7-2 | CASSLGGLVSTDTQYF | TGTGCCAGCAGCTTAGGGGGACTAGTAAGCACAGATACGCAGTATTTT
- | 14 | many | TRBJ1-1 | TRBV7-6 | CASSLAAPATEAFF | TGTGCCAGCAGCTTAGCCGCACCTGCCACTGAAGCTTTCTTT
TRBD1 | 17 | - | TRBJ2-7 | TRBV19 | CASSIFGGQGAVYEQYF | TGTGCCAGTAGTATTTTCGGGGGCCAGGGGGCTGTCTACGAGCAGTACTTC
TRBD1 | 14 | many | TRBJ2-7 | TRBV29-1 | CSVESGQGAYEQYF | TGCAGCGTTGAAAGTGGACAGGGGGCTTACGAGCAGTACTTC
- | 13 | - | TRBJ2-7 | TRBV27 | CASSSINSYEQYF | TGTGCCAGCAGTTCAATCAACTCCTACGAGCAGTACTTC
- | 16 | once | TRBJ1-1 | TRBV4-3 | CASSQPPTTAGTEAFF | TGCGCCAGCAGCCAACCTCCGACCACAGCGGGCACTGAAGCTTTCTTT
- | 16 | - | TRBJ2-2 | TRBV7-3 | CASSLTDTKNTGELFF | TGTGCCAGCAGCTTAACCGACACTAAGAACACCGGGGAGCTGTTTTTT